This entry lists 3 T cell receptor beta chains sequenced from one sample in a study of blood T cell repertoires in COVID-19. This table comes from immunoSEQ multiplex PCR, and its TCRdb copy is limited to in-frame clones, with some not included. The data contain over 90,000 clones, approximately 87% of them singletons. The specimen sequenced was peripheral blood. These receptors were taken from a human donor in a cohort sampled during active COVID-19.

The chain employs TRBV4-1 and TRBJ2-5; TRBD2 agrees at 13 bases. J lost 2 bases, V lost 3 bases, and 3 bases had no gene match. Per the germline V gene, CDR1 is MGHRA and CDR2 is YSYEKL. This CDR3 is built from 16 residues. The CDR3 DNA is TGCGCCAGCAGCCAGACGACTAGCGGGGGGCAAGAGACCCAGTACTTC. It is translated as CASSQTTSGGQETQYF.

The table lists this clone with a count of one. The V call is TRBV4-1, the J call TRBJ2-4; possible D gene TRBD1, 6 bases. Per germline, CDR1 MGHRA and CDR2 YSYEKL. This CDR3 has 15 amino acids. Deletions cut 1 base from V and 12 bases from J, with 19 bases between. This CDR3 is CASSQGQGFNPRQYF. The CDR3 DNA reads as TGCGCCAGCAGCCAAGGGCAGGGGTTCAACCCCCGTCAGTACTTC.

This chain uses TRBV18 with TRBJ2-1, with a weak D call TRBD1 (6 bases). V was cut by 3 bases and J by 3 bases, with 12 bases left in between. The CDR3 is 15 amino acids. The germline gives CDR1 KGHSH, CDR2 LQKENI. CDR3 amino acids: CASSPQSDSYNEQFF. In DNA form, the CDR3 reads TGTGCCAGCTCACCTCAGTCGGACAGCTACAATGAGCAGTTCTTC.